This T cell receptor beta chain was sequenced in a study of shared clonotypes between healthy human individuals (dated by TCRdb to the early 2020s). Context from the whole study: The cohort included a few men and a couple of women between 18 and 49 years of age. For each donor, CD4 naive and CD4 memory were each run on three plates, CD8 naive on two plates, and CD8 memory on one plate. The study deeply sequenced blood TCR repertoires of several healthy adults to estimate repertoire size and the extent of clonotype sharing between individuals. To increase sequencing depth and limit assay-specific biases, TCR repertoire library preparation and sequencing were carried out by different laboratories using diverse techniques. Each donor's leukapheresis produced roughly between roughly 0.85 and 9 billion PBMCs. The study at large found these results: Because the study included a small number of donors, the genetic and exposure-history diversity represented was limited. Sharing across several donors was observed for approximately 5% of naive CD4, less than 4% of naive CD8, roughly 2.4% of memory CD4, and around 0.4% of memory CD8 clonotypes. Based on pairwise subsampling, the degree of clonotype sharing among donors was expected to be affected by sequencing depth. Clonotypes shared by all four sorted-subset donors showed higher generation probabilities than non-shared clonotypes. Only blood was sampled, and tissue TCR repertoires likely differ from those in blood. Incomplete sequencing was indicated by rarefaction of sorted-subset datasets, despite the large sequencing depth. Estimated clonotype richness was generally larger for naive than for memory subsets.

Concerning this clone: Its antigen is unknown. No clone much larger than this one lies a single base away; base qualities are absent. The same CDR3 arises from other DNA sequences in this sample as well.

Donors were healthy HIV-negative adults with no recently reported acute infections or vaccinations. Every donor was a Caucasian adult residing in Nashville, Tennessee, USA. CD4+ T cells were enriched by magnetic negative selection; naive cells were then positively selected on CD45RA, and the negative fraction formed the memory subset. After blood collection by leukapheresis, PBMCs were isolated using Ficoll-Histopaque density gradient centrifugation and then cryopreserved in the vapor phase of liquid nitrogen. Analytical flow cytometry was used to check the purity and quantity of every magnetically sorted T cell population. Each sorted fraction had its genomic DNA isolated and then quantified by UV absorbance on a Nanodrop 2000c. TCR CDR3 regions were amplified from genomic DNA by multiplex PCR using the deep immunoSEQ assay. Genomic DNA extracted from each cell subset was distributed evenly over all wells of several immunoSEQ 96-well plates, and each plate served as one replicate. For sorted subsets, each replicate PCR was loaded with roughly 190 ng genomic DNA, equivalent to 30,000 or so T cell genomes. The purified libraries were quantified using a Qubit 3.0 fluorometer, sized with a Bioanalyzer 2100, and then quantified again using the KAPA Library Quantification kit. A separate single-read 150-cycle Illumina NextSeq 550 flow cell was used to sequence each immunoSEQ 96-well plate. The authors processed their data as follows. Because only junctional sequences without quality scores were contained in the immunoSEQ output, filtering matching that applied to full-length reads could not be performed. Sequences were annotated with PyIR, a Python wrapper for IgBLAST v1.9, using IMGT germline references to assign V/J genes and CDR3. Reads were removed for weak V/J assignments (E-value above 1e-6), missing CDR3, stop codons, out-of-frame junctions, or ambiguous translated residues. A V3J clonotype was defined by an identical inferred V gene, J gene, and CDR3 amino acid sequence. Percentage overlap between repertoires was computed as shared unique clonotypes divided by the size of the smaller repertoire. Repertoire richness was assessed with RTK rarefaction, the Chao1 estimator, and Recon v2.1 estimates of unobserved clonotypes. Generation probabilities for all TCRbeta clonotypes obtained by the gDNA method from a handful of donors were computed using OLGA. Imported from immuneACCESS, the table was reduced by TCRdb to in-frame sequences with V and J called. These copies leave out some clones; in studies compared against another copy, an unresolved V gene accounts for under half, and the cause of the remainder is not known. V and J calls and clone size come straight from that table; D and trimming were deduced from the DNA. The table for this sample lists more than 2,000,000 clones; around 90% of them were counted only once. The ten largest clones add up to over 0.12% of the sample.

Trimming takes 4 bases from V and 2 bases from J, and the germline ends sit 11 bases apart. Per the germline V gene, SQVTM is the CDR1 and ANQGSEA is the CDR2. Spanning cysteine to phenylalanine, the CDR3 consists of 13 amino acids. Just the 39-base CDR3 DNA is kept, in frame starting at base 1. Rearrangement joined TRBV29-1 to TRBJ2-5; the D gene is unclear. Sequencing was done on a sample of naive CD4+ T cells sorted from blood. The intended sense of this specimen's cell subset or site label: CD45RA+ positively selected. This sequence was found in a man in his late teens or twenties in good health. Here the CDR3 is given as CSVAGRLQETQYF. The sequence in DNA is TGCAGCGTTGCGGGCAGGCTGCAAGAGACCCAGTACTTC. Full variable domain (CDR3 extended with the reference TRBV29-1 and TRBJ2-5 proteins): SAVISQKPSRDICQRGTSLTIQCQVDSQVTMMFWYRQQPGQSLTLIATANQGSEATYESGFVIDKFPISRPNLTFSTLTVSNMSPEDSSIYLCSVAGRLQETQYFGPGTRLLVL.